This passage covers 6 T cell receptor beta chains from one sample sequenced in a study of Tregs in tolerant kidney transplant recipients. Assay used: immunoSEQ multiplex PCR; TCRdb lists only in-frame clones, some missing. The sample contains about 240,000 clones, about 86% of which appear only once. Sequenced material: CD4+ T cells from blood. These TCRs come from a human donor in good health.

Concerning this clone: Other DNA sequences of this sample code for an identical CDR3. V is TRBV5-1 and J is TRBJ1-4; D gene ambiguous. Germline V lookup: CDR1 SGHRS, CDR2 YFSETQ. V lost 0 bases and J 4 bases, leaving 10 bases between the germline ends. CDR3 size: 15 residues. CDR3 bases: TGCGCCAGCAGCTTGGCCAGAGGAGTTAATGAAAAACTGTTTTTT. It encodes CASSLARGVNEKLFF.

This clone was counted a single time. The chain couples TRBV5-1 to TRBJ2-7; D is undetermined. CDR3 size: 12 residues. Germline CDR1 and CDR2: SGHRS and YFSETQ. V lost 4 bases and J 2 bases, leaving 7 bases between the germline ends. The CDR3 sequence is CASSANTYEQYF. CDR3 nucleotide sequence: TGCGCCAGCAGCGCGAACACCTACGAGCAGTACTTC. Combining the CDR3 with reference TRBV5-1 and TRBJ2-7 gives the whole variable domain KAGVTQTPRYLIKTRGQQVTLSCSPISGHRSVSWYQQTPGQGLQFLFEYFSETQRNKGNFPGRFSGRQFSNSRSEMNVSTLELGDSALYLCASSANTYEQYFGPGTRLTVT.

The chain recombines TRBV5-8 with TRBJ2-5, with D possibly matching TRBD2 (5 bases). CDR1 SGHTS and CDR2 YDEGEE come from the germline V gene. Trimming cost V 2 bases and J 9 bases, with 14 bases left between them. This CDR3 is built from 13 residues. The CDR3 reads CASSFGRAGAQYF. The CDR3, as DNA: TGTGCCAGCAGCTTCGGGCGGGCCGGGGCCCAGTACTTC.

CDR3 sequence reads: CASRGVSDTQYF. The CDR3 DNA is TGTGCCAGCCGAGGGGTCTCGGATACGCAGTATTTT. The chain links TRBV6-4 to TRBJ2-3; D may match TRBD1 or TRBD2 (5 bases each). Per germline, CDR1 MRHNA and CDR2 SNTAGT. CDR3 length equals 12 residues. V dropped 8 bases and J dropped 6 bases, with 12 bases sitting between them.

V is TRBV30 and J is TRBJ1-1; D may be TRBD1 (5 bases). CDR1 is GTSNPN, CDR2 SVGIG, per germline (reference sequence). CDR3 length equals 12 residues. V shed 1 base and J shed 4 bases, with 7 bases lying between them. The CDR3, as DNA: TGTGCCTGGAGTGGGCAGGGCACTGAAGCTTTCTTT. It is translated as CAWSGQGTEAFF.

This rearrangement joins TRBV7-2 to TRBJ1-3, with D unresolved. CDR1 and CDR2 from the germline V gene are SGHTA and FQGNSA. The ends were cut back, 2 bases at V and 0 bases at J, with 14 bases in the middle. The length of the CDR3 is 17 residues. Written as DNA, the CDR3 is TGTGCCAGCAGCTTACGCCGACTCGGAAACTCTGGAAACACCATATATTTT. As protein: CASSLRRLGNSGNTIYF.